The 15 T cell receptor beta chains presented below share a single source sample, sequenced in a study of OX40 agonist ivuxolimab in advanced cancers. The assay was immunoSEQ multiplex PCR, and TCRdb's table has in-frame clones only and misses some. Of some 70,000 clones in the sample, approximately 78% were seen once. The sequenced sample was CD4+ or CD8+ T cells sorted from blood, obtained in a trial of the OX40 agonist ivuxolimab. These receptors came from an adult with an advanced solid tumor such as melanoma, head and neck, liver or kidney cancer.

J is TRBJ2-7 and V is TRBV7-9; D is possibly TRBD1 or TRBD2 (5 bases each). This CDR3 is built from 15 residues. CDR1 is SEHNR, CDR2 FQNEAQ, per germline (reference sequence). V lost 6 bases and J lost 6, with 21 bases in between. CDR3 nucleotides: TGTGCCAGCAGTTTTACGGGGACGGACTTCGGCGAGCAGTACTTC. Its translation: CASSFTGTDFGEQYF.

CDR3 residues: CASSGDMNTEAFF. The DNA of the CDR3 is TGTGCCAGCAGCGGGGACATGAACACTGAAGCTTTCTTT. This rearrangement joins TRBV28 to TRBJ1-1; tentatively, D is TRBD1 (6 bases). Germline V gene lookup returns CDR1 MDHEN and CDR2 SYDVKM. With 6 bases removed from V and 0 bases from J, the gap between germline ends came to 8 bases. This CDR3 comprises 13 residues. Full variable domain (outside the CDR3, taken from reference TRBV28 and TRBJ1-1): DVKVTQSSRYLVKRTGEKVFLECVQDMDHENMFWYRQDPGLGLRLIYFSYDVKMKEKGDIPEGYSVSREKKERFSLILESASTNQTSMYLCASSGDMNTEAFFGQGTRLTVV.

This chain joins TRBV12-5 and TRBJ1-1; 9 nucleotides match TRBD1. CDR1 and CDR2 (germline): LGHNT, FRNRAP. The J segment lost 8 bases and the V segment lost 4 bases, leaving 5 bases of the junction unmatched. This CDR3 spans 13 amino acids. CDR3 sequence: CASGSQGAYEAFF. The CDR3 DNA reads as TGTGCTAGTGGTTCACAGGGGGCATACGAAGCTTTCTTT.

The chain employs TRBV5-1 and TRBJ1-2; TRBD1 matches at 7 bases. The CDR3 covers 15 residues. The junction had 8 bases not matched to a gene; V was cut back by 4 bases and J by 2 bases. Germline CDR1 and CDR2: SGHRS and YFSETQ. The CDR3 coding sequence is TGCGCCAGCAGCCTTACAGGGGAAGAGAACTATGGCTACACCTTC. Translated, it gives CASSLTGEENYGYTF.

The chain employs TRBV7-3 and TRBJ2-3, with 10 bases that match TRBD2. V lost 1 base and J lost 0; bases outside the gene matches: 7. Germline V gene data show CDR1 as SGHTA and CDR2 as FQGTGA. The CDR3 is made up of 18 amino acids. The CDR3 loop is CASSLMASGSLSTDTQYF. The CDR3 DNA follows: TGTGCCAGCAGCTTAATGGCTAGCGGGAGTCTAAGCACAGATACGCAGTATTTT.

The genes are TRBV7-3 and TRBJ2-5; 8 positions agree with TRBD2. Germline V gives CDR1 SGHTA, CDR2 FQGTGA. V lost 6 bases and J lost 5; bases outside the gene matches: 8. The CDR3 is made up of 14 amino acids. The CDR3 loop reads CASSRSGRDETQYF. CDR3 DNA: TGTGCCAGCAGTCGGAGCGGGAGAGATGAGACCCAGTACTTC. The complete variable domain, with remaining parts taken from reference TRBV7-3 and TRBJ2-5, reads GAGVSQTPSNKVTEKGKYVELRCDPISGHTALYWYRQSLGQGPEFLIYFQGTGAADDSGLPNDRFFAVRPEGSVSTLKIQRTERGDSAVYLCASSRSGRDETQYFGPGTRLLVL.

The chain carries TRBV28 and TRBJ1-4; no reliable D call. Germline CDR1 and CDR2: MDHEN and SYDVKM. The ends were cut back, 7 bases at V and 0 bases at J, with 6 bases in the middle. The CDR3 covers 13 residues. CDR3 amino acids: CASMRATNEKLFF. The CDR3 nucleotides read TGTGCCAGCATGCGGGCAACTAATGAAAAACTGTTTTTT.

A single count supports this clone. CDR3 amino acids: CASSSERTGWGRTDTQYF. The CDR3 coding sequence is TGCGCCAGCAGCTCGGAGCGGACAGGGTGGGGGAGGACAGATACGCAGTATTTT. This chain uses TRBV5-1 with TRBJ2-3; TRBD1 matches at 8 bases. V shed 3 bases and J 3 bases; nucleotides not matched to a gene: 15. The CDR3 loop spans 18 amino acids. Germline CDR1 reads SGHRS; CDR2 reads YFSETQ.

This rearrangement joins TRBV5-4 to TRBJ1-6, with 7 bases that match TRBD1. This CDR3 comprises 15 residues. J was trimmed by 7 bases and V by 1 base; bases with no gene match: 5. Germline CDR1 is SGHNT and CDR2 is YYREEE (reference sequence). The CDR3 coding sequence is TGTGCCAGCAGCTTGAGCGCCAGGGGGAATTCACCCCTCCACTTT. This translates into CASSLSARGNSPLHF.

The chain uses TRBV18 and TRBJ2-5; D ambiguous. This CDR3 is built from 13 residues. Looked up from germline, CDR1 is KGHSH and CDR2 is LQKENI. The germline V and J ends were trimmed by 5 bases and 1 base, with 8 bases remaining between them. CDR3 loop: CASSMGLQETQYF. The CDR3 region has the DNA TGTGCCAGCTCAATGGGCCTCCAAGAGACCCAGTACTTC.

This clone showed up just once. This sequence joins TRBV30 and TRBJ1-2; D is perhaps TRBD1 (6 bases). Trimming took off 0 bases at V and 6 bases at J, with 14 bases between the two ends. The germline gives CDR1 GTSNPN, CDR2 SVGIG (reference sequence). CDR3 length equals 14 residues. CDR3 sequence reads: CAWSVFWGRDGYTF. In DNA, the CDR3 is TGTGCCTGGAGTGTATTCTGGGGGCGCGATGGCTACACCTTC.

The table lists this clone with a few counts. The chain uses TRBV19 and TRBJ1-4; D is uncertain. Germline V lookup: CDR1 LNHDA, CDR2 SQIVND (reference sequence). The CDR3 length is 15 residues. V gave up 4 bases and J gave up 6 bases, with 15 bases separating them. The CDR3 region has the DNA TGTGCCAGTAGTAGTGGATCGACCGGGCATGAAAAACTGTTTTTT. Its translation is CASSSGSTGHEKLFF.

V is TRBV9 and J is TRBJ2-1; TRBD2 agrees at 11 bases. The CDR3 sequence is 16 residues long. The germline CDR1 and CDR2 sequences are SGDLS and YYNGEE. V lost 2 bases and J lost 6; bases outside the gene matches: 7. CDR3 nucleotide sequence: TGTGCCAGCAGCGTGACCGGGACTAGCGGAACCAATGAGCAGTTCTTC. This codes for CASSVTGTSGTNEQFF.

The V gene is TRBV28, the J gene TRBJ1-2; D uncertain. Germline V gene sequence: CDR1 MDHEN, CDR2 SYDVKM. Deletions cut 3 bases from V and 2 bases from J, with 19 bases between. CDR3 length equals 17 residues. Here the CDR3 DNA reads TGTGCCAGCAGTTTTACCAGGCTCACCATGAACAACTATGGCTACACCTTC. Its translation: CASSFTRLTMNNYGYTF.

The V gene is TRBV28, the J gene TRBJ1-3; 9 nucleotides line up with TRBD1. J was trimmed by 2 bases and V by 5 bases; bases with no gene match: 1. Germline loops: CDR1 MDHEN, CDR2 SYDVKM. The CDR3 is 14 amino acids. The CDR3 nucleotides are TGTGCCAGCAGTCGGGACAGGGCTGGAAACACCATATATTTT. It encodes CASSRDRAGNTIYF. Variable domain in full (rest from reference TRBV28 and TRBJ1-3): DVKVTQSSRYLVKRTGEKVFLECVQDMDHENMFWYRQDPGLGLRLIYFSYDVKMKEKGDIPEGYSVSREKKERFSLILESASTNQTSMYLCASSRDRAGNTIYFGEGSWLTVV.